The table lists the clone carrying this T cell receptor (beta chain) with a few counts. This sample is part of a study of T cells in Graves' hyperthyroidism and ophthalmopathy. CDR1 and CDR2 (germline): MNHNY, SVGAGI (reference sequence). This CDR3 is built from 14 residues. V dropped 6 bases and J dropped 4 bases, with 16 bases sitting between them. From RNA transcripts, TCR beta CDR3 regions were amplified. Using the HTBI primer set, a first-round RT-PCR was run on the TCR CDR3. Via MiXCR, TCRdb re-called the multiplex PCR reads, giving one row per CDR3 protein. The profile shows just under 750,000 distinct CDR3 sequences, just over 35% of them singletons.

Sequenced sample: blood. The gene calls are TRBV6-6 and TRBJ2-7; perhaps TRBD1 as D (6 bases). The clonotype originates from a woman in her thirties or forties with Graves' hyperthyroidism. Written as DNA, the CDR3 is TGTGCCAGCAGGCTGAGCAGGGGTCGGTACGAGCAGTACTTC. Translated: CASRLSRGRYEQYF.